Below are 9 T cell receptor beta chains sequenced from a single sample in a study of shared clonotypes between healthy human individuals. Method: immunoSEQ multiplex PCR; TCRdb's copy keeps in-frame clones and lacks some. The sample yields roughly 1,100,000 clones, approximately 70% seen once. The sample comprised memory CD4+ T cells sorted from blood. The sample's subset: CD45RA-negative fraction. The receptors were gathered from a man aged 18 to 29 in good health.

This sequence joins TRBV6-5 and TRBJ2-7; 12 positions match TRBD2. The CDR3 is made up of 15 amino acids. CDR1 is MNHEY, CDR2 SVGAGI, per germline. After removal of 6 bases from V and 1 base from J, the junction contained 4 bases not matched to a gene. The CDR3 here is CASSLLAGGSYEQYF. The DNA for the CDR3 is TGTGCCAGCAGCCTACTAGCGGGAGGTTCCTACGAGCAGTACTTC.

The genes are TRBV5-8 and TRBJ1-5; no clear D. The CDR3 is 13 amino acids. Germline-derived CDR1 and CDR2 are SGHTS and YDEGEE. The germline V and J ends were trimmed by 4 bases and 3 bases, with 8 bases remaining between them. In DNA, the CDR3 is TGTGCCAGCAGCCTCGGGGTCAATCAGCCCCAGCATTTT. Amino acid sequence: CASSLGVNQPQHF.

The rearrangement joins TRBV19 to TRBJ2-5; 7 bases line up with TRBD2. This CDR3 spans 14 amino acids. J gave up 4 bases and V 4 bases, and 6 bases lay outside the gene matches. Germline V gene sequence: CDR1 LNHDA, CDR2 SQIVND (reference sequence). The CDR3 DNA reads as TGTGCCAGTAGTAACTGGGCGGGAGTAGAGACCCAGTACTTC. This encodes CASSNWAGVETQYF. Combining the CDR3 with reference TRBV19 and TRBJ2-5 gives the whole variable domain DGGITQSPKYLFRKEGQNVTLSCEQNLNHDAMYWYRQDPGQGLRLIYYSQIVNDFQKGDIAEGYSVSREKKESFPLTVTSAQKNPTAFYLCASSNWAGVETQYFGPGTRLLVL.

Note on this clone: One end of the junction varies from germline; a read error may be responsible. This chain connects TRBV7-7 to TRBJ2-5; D might be TRBD1 (6 bases). This CDR3 has 14 amino acids. Germline-derived CDR1 and CDR2 are SSHAT and FNYEAQ (reference sequence). CDR3 in amino acids: CASSPDTGKETQYF. The CDR3 region has the DNA TGTGCTAGCAGCCCGGATACAGGGAAAGAGACCCAGTACTTC. The whole variable domain, filled in from reference TRBV7-7 and TRBJ2-5, reads GAGVSQSPRYKVTKRGQDVTLRCDPISSHATLYWYQQALGQGPEFLTYFNYEAQPDKSGLPSDRFSAERPEGSISTLTIQRTEQRDSAMYRCASSPDTGKETQYFGPGTRLLVL.

The chain carries TRBV5-6 and TRBJ1-6, with 7 bases fitting TRBD1. This CDR3 is 15 amino acids long. With 3 bases clipped from V and 6 bases from J, the junction kept 6 bases outside the gene matches. From germline, CDR1 is SGHDT and CDR2 YYEEEE. The CDR3 nucleotides are TGTGCCAGCAGCTCCGGGACAGAAGCTAATTCACCCCTCCACTTT. Its translation: CASSSGTEANSPLHF. Supplemented by reference TRBV5-6 and TRBJ1-6, the full variable domain reads DAGVTQSPTHLIKTRGQQVTLRCSPKSGHDTVSWYQQALGQGPQFIFQYYEEEERQRGNFPDRFSGHQFPNYSSELNVNALLLGDSALYLCASSSGTEANSPLHFGNGTRLTVT.

This clone was observed a single time. V and J are TRBV4-3 and TRBJ1-2; 9 nucleotides match TRBD1. V gave up 0 bases and J gave up 4 bases; unmatched junction bases: 12. The CDR3 sequence is 18 residues long. Germline loops: CDR1 LGHNA, CDR2 YSLEER. The CDR3 is CASSQEGQGRGVGYGYTF. The CDR3 DNA reads as TGCGCCAGCAGCCAAGAGGGACAGGGAAGAGGAGTGGGCTATGGCTACACCTTC.

Details on this clone: Additional DNA sequences in this sample encode the identical CDR3. The genes are TRBV5-6 and TRBJ1-3, with D unresolved. The V end lost 1 base, the J end lost 0 bases, and 5 bases lay between the germline ends. The CDR3 loop spans 14 amino acids. Germline assignment: CDR1 SGHDT and CDR2 YYEEEE. CDR3 bases: TGTGCCAGCAGCTTGCCGTTCTCTGGAAACACCATATATTTT. Translation: CASSLPFSGNTIYF.

The V call is TRBV28, the J call TRBJ1-5, with 9 bases identical to TRBD1. The V segment lost 5 bases and the J segment 9 bases; nucleotides outside the gene matches: 14. CDR1 MDHEN and CDR2 SYDVKM come from the germline V gene. The CDR3 is 16 amino acids. CDR3 amino acids: CASSPLGQGMGRPQHF. DNA for the CDR3: TGTGCCAGCAGTCCCCTGGGACAGGGAATGGGACGGCCCCAGCATTTT.

The chain couples TRBV7-2 to TRBJ1-6, with 8 bases lining up with TRBD1. CDR1 and CDR2 from the germline V gene are SGHTA and FQGNSA. This CDR3 spans 16 amino acids. Trimming removed 4 bases from V and 8 bases from J; junction bases left unmatched: 10. CDR3 region: CASSWRQGLSDSPLHF. CDR3 nucleotide sequence: TGTGCCAGCAGCTGGAGACAGGGGCTTAGTGATTCACCCCTCCACTTT.